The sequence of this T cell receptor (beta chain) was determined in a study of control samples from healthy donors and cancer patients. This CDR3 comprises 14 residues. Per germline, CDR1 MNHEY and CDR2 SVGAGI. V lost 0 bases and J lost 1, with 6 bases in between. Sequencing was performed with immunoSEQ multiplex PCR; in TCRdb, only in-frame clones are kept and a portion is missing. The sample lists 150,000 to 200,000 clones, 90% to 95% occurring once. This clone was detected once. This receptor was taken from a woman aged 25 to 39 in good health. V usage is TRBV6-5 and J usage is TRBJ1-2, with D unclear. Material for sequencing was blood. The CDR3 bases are TGTGCCAGCAGTTACTCGTACAGTAACTATGGCTACACCTTC. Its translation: CASSYSYSNYGYTF.